These 19 T cell receptor beta chains were sequenced from one sample in a study of T cell responses to AZD1222 COVID-19 vaccine. The assay was immunoSEQ multiplex PCR, and TCRdb's table has in-frame clones only and misses some. The repertoire holds 250,000 to 300,000 clones, with roughly 93% as singletons. Sequenced here: peripheral blood, sampled 28 days after the second AZD1222 dose. The receptors were sampled from an adult who received the AZD1222 COVID-19 vaccine.

This chain joins TRBV6-1 and TRBJ1-3, with 9 bases fitting TRBD1. CDR3 length: 16 residues. J was trimmed by 2 bases and V by 0 bases; bases with no gene match: 2. Germline V lookup: CDR1 MNHNS, CDR2 SASEGT. The CDR3 region is CASSEAGTGTGNTIYF. The CDR3 DNA reads TGTGCCAGCAGTGAAGCCGGGACAGGGACTGGAAACACCATATATTTT.

The V gene is TRBV18, the J gene TRBJ2-7; D is uncertain. Germline CDR1 and CDR2: KGHSH and LQKENI. With 6 bases removed from V and 2 bases from J, the gap between germline ends came to 14 bases. The CDR3 has 14 residues. Here the CDR3 DNA reads TGTGCCAGCTCCCAAGGGCAGGCCCCCTACGAGCAGTACTTC. Residues: CASSQGQAPYEQYF.

J is TRBJ2-2 and V is TRBV9, with TRBD2 as a possible D gene (6 bases). CDR3 length: 16 residues. V was pared by 7 bases and J by 3 bases, with 19 bases between. The V gene's germline CDR1 is SGDLS and CDR2 YYNGEE. The chain's CDR3 is CASDPRGGTDTGELFF. The CDR3 DNA reads TGTGCCAGCGACCCCCGGGGCGGGACGGACACCGGGGAGCTGTTTTTT.

This chain uses TRBV30 with TRBJ2-3; D call uncertain. Germline loops: CDR1 GTSNPN, CDR2 SVGIG (reference sequence). The CDR3 is 14 residues long. Deletions cut 2 bases from V and 4 bases from J, with 13 bases between. CDR3 protein: CAWSLRSVADTQYF. The CDR3 DNA reads as TGTGCCTGGAGTCTACGCTCGGTCGCAGATACGCAGTATTTT.

CDR3 in amino acids: CASSPGGPAQETQYF. The CDR3 nucleotides are TGTGCCAGCAGCCCCGGGGGGCCAGCTCAAGAGACCCAGTACTTC. The V call is TRBV6-6, the J call TRBJ2-5; tentatively, D is TRBD2 (7 bases). V was shortened by 6 bases and J by 2 bases, with 16 bases between the two germline ends. There are 15 residues in the CDR3. Looked up from germline, CDR1 is MNHNY and CDR2 is SVGAGI (reference sequence).

The chain recombines TRBV2 with TRBJ1-5; 8 bases fit TRBD1. The CDR3 has 16 residues. V lost 4 bases and J lost 0; bases outside the gene matches: 5. Germline-derived CDR1 and CDR2 are SNHLY and FYNNEI. The CDR3 nucleotides are TGTGCCAGCAGTGCCCGCGGACAGGGTAGCAATCAGCCCCAGCATTTT. Protein sequence: CASSARGQGSNQPQHF.

The CDR3 reads CASSLVKNIQYF. The CDR3 DNA sequence: TGTGCCAGCAGTTTAGTCAAAAACATTCAGTACTTC. The chain has TRBV28 and TRBJ2-4; no clear D gene. The CDR3 runs 12 residues. The V and J ends lost 2 bases and 3 bases respectively, with 2 bases between them. Germline lookup yields CDR1 MDHEN and CDR2 SYDVKM.

The chain combines TRBV28 with TRBJ2-4; possible D gene TRBD2, 6 bases. This CDR3 region has 15 residues. CDR1 is MDHEN and CDR2 is SYDVKM in the germline V gene. V lost 5 bases and J lost 3, with 14 bases in between. Here the CDR3 DNA reads TGTGCCAGCAGTACCCGGAGGGGACTCAAAAACATTCAGTACTTC. Its translation is CASSTRRGLKNIQYF.

The rearrangement joins TRBV7-9 to TRBJ1-5; D remains ambiguous. Trimming took 1 base from V and 9 from J, leaving 7 bases between them. Germline V gene lookup returns CDR1 SEHNR and CDR2 FQNEAQ (reference sequence). This CDR3 has 12 amino acids. This chain's CDR3 is CASSLGGRPQHF. The CDR3 coding sequence is TGTGCCAGCAGCTTAGGGGGTCGGCCCCAGCATTTT.

The chain is built from TRBV5-1 and TRBJ2-3; no reliable D call. The V end lost 0 bases, the J end lost 2 bases, and 16 bases lay between the germline ends. The CDR3 is made up of 17 amino acids. Germline V gene data show CDR1 as SGHRS and CDR2 as YFSETQ. The CDR3 nucleotides are TGCGCCAGCAGCTTGGCCAAGGTGTCGGCTAACACAGATACGCAGTATTTT. Amino acid sequence: CASSLAKVSANTDTQYF.

This rearrangement joins TRBV3-1 (or the pseudogene TRBV3-2) to TRBJ2-4, with a tentative D call TRBD2 (5 bases). Trimming pared 10 bases from V and 8 bases from J, leaving 12 bases between. The CDR3 runs 11 residues. The germline V gene encodes CDR1 LGHDT and CDR2 YNNKEL (reference sequence). CDR3 DNA sequence: TGTGCCACCGCCTCCGGGGACATTCAGTACTTC. It encodes CATASGDIQYF.

The rearrangement uses TRBV27 and TRBJ1-6; D may be TRBD1 (5 bases). The CDR3 runs to 15 residues. The germline CDR1 and CDR2 sequences are MNHEY and SMNVEV (reference sequence). V was clipped by 4 bases and J by 8 bases, with 15 bases between them. CDR3 nucleotides: TGTGCCAGCAGTTCCCGGGTCTCGGGGGATTCACCCCTCCACTTT. Its translation is CASSSRVSGDSPLHF.

Worth noting for this clone: Compared with germline, one end of the junction differs, possibly owing to a read error. The chain links TRBV6-1 to TRBJ2-5, with D perhaps matching TRBD1 or TRBD2 (5 bases each). CDR3 length equals 11 residues. From germline, CDR1 is MNHNS and CDR2 SASEGT. CDR3 sequence: CASSEVGPQYF. CDR3 bases: TGTGCCAGCAGCGAAGTGGGACCCCAGTACTTC.

J is TRBJ1-2 and V is TRBV3-1 (or the pseudogene TRBV3-2); unclear D gene. The CDR3 sequence is 13 residues long. The V end lost 3 bases, the J end lost 8 bases, and 13 bases lay between the germline ends. Germline V gene data show CDR1 as LGHDT and CDR2 as YNNKEL (reference sequence). CDR3 sequence reads: CASSHPLHWGYTF. The CDR3 coding sequence is TGTGCCAGCAGCCATCCCCTCCATTGGGGCTACACCTTC.

V gene TRBV2 combines with J gene TRBJ1-1, with D perhaps TRBD1 (5 bases). Deletions cut 1 base from V and 11 bases from J, with 14 bases between. Germline loops: CDR1 SNHLY, CDR2 FYNNEI. This CDR3 is 13 amino acids long. The CDR3 loop is CASSEGTWASAFF. The CDR3 region has the DNA TGTGCCAGCAGTGAAGGGACATGGGCGTCGGCTTTCTTT.

The CDR3 region has the DNA TGCAGTGCTAGCGCCCCCCATACGCAGTATTTT. The encoded protein is CSASAPHTQYF. The chain uses TRBV20-1 and TRBJ2-3; D ambiguous. CDR3 length equals 11 residues. V shed 3 bases and J shed 7 bases, with 8 bases lying between them. Germline V CDR1 and CDR2: DFQATT, SNEGSKA (reference sequence).

This chain links TRBV4-2 with TRBJ1-6, with a possible D match to TRBD1 (6 bases). Germline V gene data show CDR1 as LGHNA and CDR2 as YNFKEQ. Trimming pared 0 bases from V and 6 bases from J, leaving 9 bases between. The CDR3 length is 15 residues. The CDR3, as DNA: TGTGCCAGCAGCCAAGAACAGGGTATTAATTCACCCCTCCACTTT. Translation gives CASSQEQGINSPLHF.

The rearrangement joins TRBV21-1 to TRBJ2-2; the table's TRBD1 call for D was not verified on the DNA. TRBV21-1 is assigned pseudogene status. This CDR3 comprises 15 residues. CDR3 sequence: CASSPRQGSTGELFF. The CDR3 DNA is TGTGCCAGCAGCCCCCGACAGGGGAGCACCGGGGAGCTGTTTTTT.

This chain joins TRBV6-2 or TRBV6-3 and TRBJ2-3; 10 nucleotides match TRBD2. The V gene end was trimmed by 2 bases and the J gene end by 0 bases; junction bases not matched to a gene: 8. This CDR3 region has 18 residues. Per germline, CDR1 MNHEY and CDR2 SVGEGT. DNA of the CDR3: TGTGCCAGCAGTTACCGGGGACTAGCGCTTAGAAGCACAGATACGCAGTATTTT. Translating gives CASSYRGLALRSTDTQYF.